The T cell receptor (beta chain) described here comes from a study of T cells after yellow fever vaccination. Overall study: SMART-Seq v4 Ultra Low Input handled preparation of low-cell-number fractions.

Only a few counts were recorded for this clonotype. Generation of TCR cDNA used 5'RACE template switching (which added a universal primer site and UMIs). TCRdb re-called the 5' RACE reads with MiXCR, one entry per CDR3 protein. The sample yields roughly 400,000 distinct CDR3 sequences, about 17% seen once. The sample in question was PBMCs, obtained before the yellow fever booster vaccination. The TCR originated in a man in his late teens or twenties who received the YFV17D yellow fever vaccine.

The CDR3 coding sequence is TGTGCCAGCCGAACCTCTAGCACAGATACGCAGTATTTT. It specifies CASRTSSTDTQYF. The rearrangement uses TRBV12-3 or TRBV12-4 and TRBJ2-3, with unresolved D. Trimming pared 8 bases from V and 0 bases from J, leaving 9 bases between. This CDR3 contains 13 residues.